One sample yielded the 20 T cell receptor beta chains listed below, sequenced in a study of shared T cell receptors in the human thymus. Here immunoSEQ multiplex PCR was the method, and the copy in TCRdb shows in-frame clones only, minus some. The profile covers roughly 710,000 clones, with around 85% appearing a single time and around 0.0099% taken by the ten largest. The same sample was also studied in work on human thymus T cells.

Sequencing was done on a sample of thymocytes. The receptor set was obtained from a girl under three years old with a congenital heart defect.

V gene TRBV18 combines with J gene TRBJ1-4; no reliable D call. This CDR3 is built from 13 residues. Between the trimmed V and J ends, which lost 2 bases and 5 bases, there was a span of 6 bases. Per germline, CDR1 KGHSH and CDR2 LQKENI. The CDR3: CASSPASNEKLFF. The CDR3 region has the DNA TGTGCCAGCTCACCAGCGAGCAATGAAAAACTGTTTTTT.

This clone was counted a few times. The chain has TRBV11-1 and TRBJ2-7; 7 nucleotides align to TRBD1. CDR3 length equals 13 residues. Germline V gene lookup returns CDR1 SGHAT and CDR2 FQDESV (reference sequence). Unmatched junction bases numbered 4, after V lost 6 bases and J lost 2 bases. The CDR3 loop reads CASRRGQPYEQYF. The CDR3 coding sequence is TGTGCCAGCAGACGGGGACAGCCCTACGAGCAGTACTTC.

The chain combines TRBV7-2 with TRBJ2-7, with D tentatively TRBD2 (6 bases). CDR1 SGHTA and CDR2 FQGNSA come from the germline V gene. V was trimmed by 6 bases and J by 4 bases, leaving 19 bases between them. The CDR3 spans 15 residues. This chain's CDR3 is CASSSPGLPRYEQYF. The DNA for the CDR3 is TGTGCCAGCAGTTCCCCGGGACTCCCAAGGTACGAGCAGTACTTC.

J is TRBJ1-3 and V is TRBV9; 7 nucleotides agree with TRBD1. Losses at the gene ends were 3 bases for V and 1 base for J; bases not matched to a gene: 10. The germline V gene has CDR1 SGDLS and CDR2 YYNGEE. This CDR3 region has 17 residues. CDR3 sequence reads: CASSDAGTEKSGNTIYF. In nucleotides, the CDR3 is TGTGCCAGCAGCGACGCCGGGACAGAAAAATCTGGAAACACCATATATTTT.

This clone showed up just a few times. The rearrangement uses TRBV6-1 and TRBJ2-3, with D perhaps matching TRBD1 (6 bases). The CDR3 is 15 residues long. Germline CDR1 is MNHNS and CDR2 is SASEGT. Trimming stripped 0 bases from V and 1 base from J, with 8 bases between. DNA for the CDR3: TGTGCCAGCAGTGAAGCGGGGGCAGGCACAGATACGCAGTATTTT. Translated: CASSEAGAGTDTQYF.

This chain joins TRBV28 and TRBJ1-5, with D perhaps matching TRBD1 (6 bases). CDR3 size: 16 residues. Deletions cut 6 bases from V and 3 bases from J, with 18 bases between. Germline-derived CDR1 and CDR2 are MDHEN and SYDVKM. In DNA form, the CDR3 reads TGTGCCAGCAGAGGGGGAAGGTGGGGGCTCAATCAGCCCCAGCATTTT. Amino acid sequence: CASRGGRWGLNQPQHF. The complete variable domain, with remaining parts taken from reference TRBV28 and TRBJ1-5, reads DVKVTQSSRYLVKRTGEKVFLECVQDMDHENMFWYRQDPGLGLRLIYFSYDVKMKEKGDIPEGYSVSREKKERFSLILESASTNQTSMYLCASRGGRWGLNQPQHFGDGTRLSIL.

The rearrangement joins TRBV7-8 to TRBJ1-5; the D is unclear. The CDR3 has 19 amino acids. CDR1 is SGHVS, CDR2 FQNEAQ, per germline. Trimming took 1 base from V and 2 from J, leaving 21 bases between them. As DNA, the CDR3 is TGTGCCAGCAGCTTAGGTGATCGGGCGAGAGGGTCGGGCAATCAGCCCCAGCATTTT. This translates into CASSLGDRARGSGNQPQHF.

The V and J genes are TRBV28 and TRBJ2-3; 11 nucleotides line up with TRBD2. Trimming removed 2 bases from V and 0 bases from J; junction bases left unmatched: 13. Germline lookup yields CDR1 MDHEN and CDR2 SYDVKM. There are 20 residues in the CDR3. CDR3 sequence: CASSLPLAGGLRPSTDTQYF. The CDR3, as DNA: TGTGCCAGCAGTTTACCTCTAGCGGGGGGCCTAAGACCTAGCACAGATACGCAGTATTTT. Drawing the rest from reference TRBV28 and TRBJ2-3, the complete variable domain is DVKVTQSSRYLVKRTGEKVFLECVQDMDHENMFWYRQDPGLGLRLIYFSYDVKMKEKGDIPEGYSVSREKKERFSLILESASTNQTSMYLCASSLPLAGGLRPSTDTQYFGPGTRLTVL.

The chain carries TRBV25-1 and TRBJ2-3; 7 bases are shared with TRBD2. The germline V gene has CDR1 MGHDK and CDR2 SYGVNS. CDR3 length: 12 amino acids. The trim removed 7 bases at V and 5 bases at J, leaving 3 bases unmatched. CDR3 bases: TGTGCCAGCAACGAGCGGGGAGATACGCAGTATTTT. Its protein is CASNERGDTQYF.

The chain uses TRBV11-3 and TRBJ2-3, with 8 bases matching TRBD1. V lost 0 bases and J lost 8; bases outside the gene matches: 13. Germline V gives CDR1 SGHNT, CDR2 YENEEA. This CDR3 has 17 residues. CDR3 DNA: TGTGCCAGCAGCTTAGATGGGACAGGACAGGGATGGGGTACGCAGTATTTT. This gives the protein CASSLDGTGQGWGTQYF.

The rearrangement links TRBV14 to TRBJ1-1; D is possibly TRBD1 (5 bases). The germline V and J ends were trimmed by 3 bases and 6 bases, with 20 bases remaining between them. Germline CDR1 reads SGHDN; CDR2 reads FVKESK. The CDR3 contains 16 residues. The CDR3 nucleotides read TGTGCCAGCAGCCAGTACCCCACAACAGGATATCCTGAAGCTTTCTTT. Its translation: CASSQYPTTGYPEAFF.

The chain links TRBV4-2 to TRBJ1-1, with D unresolved. The CDR3 runs 14 residues. V dropped 4 bases and J dropped 0 bases, with 9 bases sitting between them. Germline V gene sequence: CDR1 LGHNA, CDR2 YNFKEQ. DNA of the CDR3: TGTGCCAGCAGCCCCAAACAAATGAACACTGAAGCTTTCTTT. Translating gives CASSPKQMNTEAFF.

The V gene is TRBV25-1, the J gene TRBJ2-7, with D possibly being TRBD2 (7 bases). The CDR3 has 12 residues. CDR1 is MGHDK, CDR2 SYGVNS, per germline. V was pared by 10 bases and J by 5 bases, with 15 bases between. The DNA for the CDR3 is TGTGCCACCCAAGGGGGGGGGCACGAGCAGTACTTC. Translating gives CATQGGGHEQYF.

The rearrangement uses TRBV4-1 and TRBJ1-2; 7 nucleotides line up with TRBD1. Germline-derived CDR1 and CDR2 are MGHRA and YSYEKL. After removal of 0 bases from V and 5 bases from J, the junction contained 9 bases not matched to a gene. The CDR3 is 16 amino acids. The DNA for the CDR3 is TGCGCCAGCAGCCAAGAGACCCCCGACAGGGAGTATGGCTACACCTTC. This codes for CASSQETPDREYGYTF.

The rearrangement links TRBV4-1 to TRBJ2-2; D is possibly TRBD1 (6 bases). Germline lookup yields CDR1 MGHRA and CDR2 YSYEKL. This CDR3 region has 14 residues. The V gene lost 3 bases and the J gene lost 7 bases, with 12 bases spanning the gap. In DNA form, the CDR3 reads TGCGCCAGCAGCCAGCAGGGGAAGGGCGGGGAGCTGTTTTTT. This translates into CASSQQGKGGELFF.

The CDR3 spells CASSRLGVDSQHNQPQHF. The CDR3 coding sequence is TGTGCCAGCAGTAGGTTAGGCGTCGACAGCCAACACAATCAGCCCCAGCATTTT. The rearrangement joins TRBV28 to TRBJ1-5; D might be TRBD1 (5 bases). This CDR3 has 18 amino acids. The V gene's germline CDR1 is MDHEN and CDR2 SYDVKM. Trimming cost V 5 bases and J 3 bases, with 23 bases left between them. The entire variable domain, with the rest obtained from reference TRBV28 and TRBJ1-5, is as follows: DVKVTQSSRYLVKRTGEKVFLECVQDMDHENMFWYRQDPGLGLRLIYFSYDVKMKEKGDIPEGYSVSREKKERFSLILESASTNQTSMYLCASSRLGVDSQHNQPQHFGDGTRLSIL.

The chain links TRBV2 to TRBJ2-7; TRBD1 agrees at 7 bases. Looked up from germline, CDR1 is SNHLY and CDR2 is FYNNEI. The V segment lost 11 bases and the J segment 3 bases; nucleotides outside the gene matches: 16. The CDR3 runs to 15 residues. The CDR3 DNA reads TGTGCCGGGACCCTCATCCGGGACAGCTTCTACGAGCAGTACTTC. As protein: CAGTLIRDSFYEQYF.

The genes are TRBV5-8 and TRBJ1-2; D remains unclear. The CDR3 has 15 amino acids. CDR1 is SGHTS, CDR2 YDEGEE, per germline. Trimming took 4 bases from V and 8 from J, leaving 21 bases between them. The CDR3 region is CASSAHDKGRGGYTF. DNA of the CDR3: TGTGCCAGCAGCGCCCATGACAAAGGGCGCGGGGGCTACACCTTC.

The rearrangement joins TRBV4-2 to TRBJ1-2; D is possibly TRBD1 (5 bases). V lost 0 bases to trimming and J lost 1 base, with 9 bases between them. The CDR3 runs to 15 residues. Germline CDR1 reads LGHNA; CDR2 reads YNFKEQ. CDR3 in amino acids: CASSQEGRVNYGYTF. DNA for the CDR3: TGTGCCAGCAGCCAAGAAGGCAGGGTTAACTATGGCTACACCTTC.

The CDR3 loop reads CASSFGQGWEGYTF. The CDR3 nucleotides read TGTGCCAGCAGCTTCGGACAGGGCTGGGAAGGCTACACCTTC. The chain has TRBV11-2 and TRBJ1-2; 8 bases map to TRBD1. Germline assignment: CDR1 SGHAT and CDR2 FQNNGV. V lost 3 bases to trimming and J lost 8 bases; unmatched junction nucleotides: 8. The CDR3 has 14 residues.